What follows is one T cell receptor beta chain and its context. The target antigen is unknown. These data belong to a study of T-cell reconstitution after alpha-beta-depleted transplantation in children. The study's findings and limits: For some patients, TCRbeta diversity was high at day 60 because of recipient T cells and thymic progenitors that survived.

The CDR3 sequence is 15 residues long. The germline V and J ends were trimmed by 5 bases and 3 bases, with 14 bases remaining between them. It was with unique molecular identifiers that the TCRbeta library was prepared. TCRdb fed the PCR reads into MiXCR, producing one record per CDR3 protein. Here the sample spans some 840,000 distinct CDR3 sequences, 16% being singletons. The sequence was obtained from a male patient aged 10 to 17 who had a stem cell transplant for acute lymphoblastic leukemia, so the T cells may come from the graft donor. The chain joins TRBV12-3 or TRBV12-4 to TRBJ2-1, with D unresolved. The sample was PBMCs, mostly from graft donor cells, taken 360 days after TCRalphabeta/CD19-depleted stem cell transplant. The CDR3 sequence: CASSRNPELYNEQFF. Written as DNA, the CDR3 is TGTGCCAGCAGTCGCAACCCAGAGCTCTACAATGAGCAGTTCTTC.